The T cell receptor beta chain described here comes from a study of blood T cell repertoires in COVID-19. Symptom resolution, clearance, or two negative PCRs marked donors in Cohort 3 as recovered. Method: immunoSEQ multiplex PCR; TCRdb's copy keeps in-frame clones and lacks some. The data show a few hundred thousand clones, 75% to 90% seen once. Sequenced sample: PBMCs or T cells enriched from blood (not recorded which). The origin of this receptor is a man between 18 and 35 years old who had recovered from COVID-19.

The chain's CDR3 is CSVTGGTVWTEAFF. CDR3 nucleotide sequence: TGCAGCGTGACGGGTGGGACAGTATGGACTGAAGCTTTCTTT. The chain joins TRBV29-1 to TRBJ1-1; TRBD1 matches 7 bases. Germline-derived CDR1 and CDR2 are SQVTM and ANQGSEA. J was trimmed by 5 bases and V by 6 bases; bases with no gene match: 12. This CDR3 has 14 residues.